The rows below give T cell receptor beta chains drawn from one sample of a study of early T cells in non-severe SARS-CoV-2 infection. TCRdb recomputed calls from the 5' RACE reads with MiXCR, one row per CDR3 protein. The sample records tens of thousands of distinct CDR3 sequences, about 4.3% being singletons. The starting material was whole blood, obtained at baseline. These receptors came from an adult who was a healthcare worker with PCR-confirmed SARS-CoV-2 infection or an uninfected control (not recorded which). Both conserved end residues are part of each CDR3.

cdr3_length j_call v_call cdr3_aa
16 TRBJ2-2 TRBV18 CASSLVMGRNTGELFF
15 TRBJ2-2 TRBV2 CASSPDRGLTGELFF
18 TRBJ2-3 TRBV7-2 CASSSGLAGVLSTDTQYF
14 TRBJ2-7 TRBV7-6 CASSSGQGAQEQYF
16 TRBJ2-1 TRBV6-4 CASSDSVQGDYNEQFF
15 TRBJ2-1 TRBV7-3 CASSLNEAVYNEQFF
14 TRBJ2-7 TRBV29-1 CSVEERASPYEQYF
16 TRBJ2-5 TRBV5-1 CASSMGLAGFQETQYF
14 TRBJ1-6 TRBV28 CASSFPPANSPLHF
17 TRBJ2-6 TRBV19 CASSIGDGNSGANVLTF
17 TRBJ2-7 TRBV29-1 CSGADSPASGLHYEQYF
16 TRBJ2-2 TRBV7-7 CASSLGGTANTGELFF
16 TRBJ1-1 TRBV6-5 CASRVGRTGRGTEAFF
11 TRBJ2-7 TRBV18 CASSRKEEQYF
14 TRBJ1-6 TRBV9 CASGAGNSNSPLHF
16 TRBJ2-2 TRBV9 CASSVNIPGNAGELFF
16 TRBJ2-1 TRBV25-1 CASSGVGGTRGNEQFF
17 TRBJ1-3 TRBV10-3 CAISESGYGGKGNTIYF